Presented here are 11 T cell receptor beta chains from one specimen sequenced in a study of OX40 agonist ivuxolimab in advanced cancers. The table came from immunoSEQ multiplex PCR; TCRdb's copy has only in-frame clones and leaves some out. The sample lists around 33,000 clones, about four fifths seen once, with around 2.5% in the top ten. The input for sequencing was CD4+ or CD8+ T cells sorted from blood, taken in a trial of the OX40 agonist ivuxolimab. These receptor sequences come from an adult with an advanced solid tumor such as melanoma, head and neck, liver or kidney cancer.

The chain joins TRBV10-3 to TRBJ2-3; 10 bases fit TRBD1. Germline trimming cut 8 bases from V and 1 base from J; bases unmatched to any gene: 3. The germline V gene has CDR1 ENHRY and CDR2 SYGVKD. The CDR3 extends over 14 amino acids. The CDR3 nucleotides are TGTGCCATCGGACAGGGGGTAGGCACAGATACGCAGTATTTT. This sequence encodes CAIGQGVGTDTQYF.

For this clone: The same CDR3 arises from other DNA sequences in this sample as well. The genes are TRBV10-2 and TRBJ1-5; D unclear. The CDR3 has 14 residues. V lost 0 bases and J 1 base, leaving 4 bases between the germline ends. The germline V gene encodes CDR1 WSHSY and CDR2 SAAADI. The CDR3, as DNA: TGCGCCAGCAGTGAGTCAGGGAGCAATCAGCCCCAGCATTTT. Translation gives CASSESGSNQPQHF.

The gene calls are TRBV7-8 and TRBJ2-7; no clear D. The CDR3 extends over 13 amino acids. The V end lost 5 bases, the J end lost 6 bases, and 14 bases lay between the germline ends. Germline CDR1 is SGHVS and CDR2 is FQNEAQ. This CDR3 reads CASSRDLGREQYF. The CDR3 nucleotides are TGTGCCAGCAGCCGCGACCTGGGCCGCGAGCAGTACTTC. Using reference TRBV7-8 and TRBJ2-7 for the parts outside the CDR3, the full variable domain is GAGVSQSPRYKVAKRGQDVALRCDPISGHVSLFWYQQALGQGPEFLTYFQNEAQLDKSGLPSDRFFAERPEGSVSTLKIQRTQQEDSAVYLCASSRDLGREQYFGPGTRLTVT.

The chain recombines TRBV7-6 with TRBJ2-1; 7 nucleotides line up with TRBD2. After removal of 1 base from V and 6 bases from J, the junction contained 6 bases not matched to a gene. Per the germline V gene, CDR1 is SGHVS and CDR2 is FNYEAQ. This CDR3 region has 15 residues. The CDR3 nucleotides read TGTGCCAGCAGCTTAGGGGGACTACCATCCAATGAGCAGTTCTTC. Residues: CASSLGGLPSNEQFF.

The chain combines TRBV7-3 with TRBJ2-1; TRBD2 matches at 12 bases. The CDR3 loop spans 16 amino acids. Trimming at V came to 2 bases and at J to 9 bases, leaving 8 bases not matched to a gene. Germline assignment: CDR1 SGHTA and CDR2 FQGTGA. CDR3 residues: CASSLGSSGGAPEQFF. CDR3 DNA: TGTGCCAGCAGCTTAGGGTCTAGCGGGGGGGCCCCTGAGCAGTTCTTC.

This clone has more than one count but fewer than ten. The chain uses TRBV6-1 and TRBJ2-7, with 7 bases matching TRBD2. This CDR3 contains 16 residues. With V trimmed by 3 bases and J by 6 bases, 14 bases remained unmatched. Germline V CDR1 and CDR2: MNHNS, SASEGT. The CDR3 DNA sequence: TGTGCCAGCAGTGATTGGGGTGGAAGCGGGGAGCCCGAGCAGTACTTC. The encoded protein is CASSDWGGSGEPEQYF.

The rearrangement joins TRBV5-1 to TRBJ2-5, with 8 bases matching TRBD1. Per germline, CDR1 SGHRS and CDR2 YFSETQ. V lost 3 bases, J lost 4 bases, and 5 bases stayed unmatched. CDR3 size: 14 residues. This CDR3 is CASSSGQGRETQYF. For the CDR3, the DNA is TGCGCCAGCAGCTCCGGACAGGGACGAGAGACCCAGTACTTC.

The chain is built from TRBV28 and TRBJ1-2; 7 bases agree with TRBD1. The V and J ends lost 6 bases and 0 bases, in that order; junction bases with no gene match: 10. This CDR3 spans 16 amino acids. CDR1 is MDHEN and CDR2 is SYDVKM in the germline V gene. CDR3 DNA sequence: TGTGCCAGCAGCCGTACCCCGGGACAGCCTAACTATGGCTACACCTTC. This codes for CASSRTPGQPNYGYTF.

The V and J genes are TRBV18 and TRBJ2-1; D uncertain. Trimming left V 1 base short and J 8 bases short, with 12 bases between. The CDR3 is 14 amino acids. The germline V gene encodes CDR1 KGHSH and CDR2 LQKENI. This CDR3 reads CASSPLPSSHEQFF. The DNA of the CDR3 is TGTGCCAGCTCACCACTTCCGTCGAGCCATGAGCAGTTCTTC.

The count of this clone is one. The rearrangement links TRBV6-4 to TRBJ2-1; D ambiguous. V was pared by 4 bases and J by 3 bases, with 10 bases between. CDR3 length equals 14 residues. From germline, CDR1 is MRHNA and CDR2 SNTAGT. The CDR3 spells CASSAIHGYNEQFF. The CDR3 DNA reads TGTGCCAGCAGTGCCATACACGGCTACAATGAGCAGTTCTTC.

The genes are TRBV6-1 and TRBJ2-3, with 7 bases that match TRBD1. CDR1 is MNHNS and CDR2 is SASEGT in the germline V gene. This CDR3 region has 15 residues. After removal of 6 bases from V and 3 bases from J, the junction contained 9 bases not matched to a gene. The DNA of the CDR3 is TGTGCCAGCAGCCCTTTAGTGGGACAGACAGATACGCAGTATTTT. Translated: CASSPLVGQTDTQYF.